The rows below give T cell receptor beta chains drawn from one sample of a study of cytomegalovirus exposure and HLA in healthy donors. Sequenced by immunoSEQ multiplex PCR; TCRdb stores in-frame clones only, minus some. The sample has a few hundred thousand clones; around nine tenths are singletons. The sample consisted of PBMCs. The receptors were gathered from a woman aged 18 to 35 in good health and CMV-seronegative. Both conserved end residues are part of each CDR3. A D gene is named only where the DNA matches it firmly. Clone size appears in some rows only: once, few, many, or a class for an expanded clone.

j_call v_call d_call clone_size cdr3_aa cdr3_nt
TRBJ2-3 TRBV19 TRBD1 . CASNPGMGQGVKDTQYF TGTGCCAGTAACCCCGGGATGGGACAGGGGGTTAAAGATACGCAGTATTTT
TRBJ1-2 TRBV5-4 TRBD1 . CASSLGGGGYTF TGTGCCAGCAGCTTGGGAGGGGGCGGCTACACCTTC
TRBJ2-4 TRBV7-6 TRBD2 . CASSGLAGSSPKNIQYF TGTGCCAGCAGTGGACTAGCGGGTAGCTCACCCAAAAACATTCAGTACTTC
TRBJ2-7 TRBV12-5 TRBD1 . CASGPQGEVRYEQYF TGTGCTAGTGGACCCCAGGGGGAAGTTCGATACGAGCAGTACTTC
TRBJ2-6 TRBV7-9 . . CASSWLSGANVLTF TGTGCCAGCAGCTGGCTCTCTGGGGCCAACGTCCTGACTTTC
TRBJ2-1 TRBV5-4 . . CASSLGGPGNNEQFF TGTGCCAGCAGCTTGGGAGGGCCGGGGAACAATGAGCAGTTCTTC
TRBJ1-2 TRBV19 TRBD1 . CASSAGQGPTTALFYGYTF TGTGCCAGTAGTGCCGGACAGGGCCCGACAACCGCCCTTTTCTATGGCTACACCTTC
TRBJ2-7 TRBV6-1 TRBD2 . CASSELAGTTYEQYF TGTGCCAGCAGTGAACTAGCGGGAACAACCTACGAGCAGTACTTC
TRBJ2-1 TRBV11-2 TRBD2 . CASSLEAGAEQFF TGTGCCAGCAGCTTAGAGGCGGGAGCTGAGCAGTTCTTC
TRBJ1-2 TRBV28 TRBD1 few CASSLSRTGGGGYTF TGTGCCAGCAGTTTATCCCGGACAGGGGGAGGAGGCTACACCTTC